The rows below give T cell receptor beta chains drawn from one sample of a study of blood T cell repertoires in COVID-19. Using immunoSEQ multiplex PCR, the repertoire was profiled, and TCRdb retains in-frame clones only, with some absent. The data hold 150,000 or so clones, with around 87% observed a single time. The sequenced material came from peripheral blood. Every receptor here comes from a man aged 60 to 69 with COVID-19, enrolled during active disease. Both conserved end residues are part of each CDR3. D genes are given only for firm matches. Some rows mark clone size as missing; the rest say once, few, many or name a class of expanded clone.

j_call v_call cdr3_length clone_size d_call cdr3_nt cdr3_aa
TRBJ2-7 TRBV5-4 13 - - TGTGCCAGCAGCTTGGGCGCAGGGATCGACCAGTACTTC CASSLGAGIDQYF
TRBJ1-6 TRBV2 15 - - TGTGCCAGCAGTGAAGCTGGGCAGGGTGTTTCACCCCTCCACTTT CASSEAGQGVSPLHF
TRBJ2-1 TRBV7-9 16 once TRBD1 TGTGCCAGCAGCTTAGGAGCAGGGGGCGCTTACAATGAGCAGTTCTTC CASSLGAGGAYNEQFF
TRBJ2-3 TRBV5-5 15 - - TGTGCCAGCAGCTTGGATGGACAGCACACAGATACGCAGTATTTT CASSLDGQHTDTQYF
TRBJ1-2 TRBV7-2 12 - - TGTGCCAGCAGCTTATACAGCTATGGCTACACCTTC CASSLYSYGYTF
TRBJ1-6 TRBV19 16 - - TGTGCCAGTAGTACGGTCCGAAGCTCCTATAATTCACCCCTCCACTTT CASSTVRSSYNSPLHF
TRBJ1-5 TRBV6-2/TRBV6-3 15 few TRBD1 TGTGCCAGCAGCTCACAGGGGAATAGCAATCAGCCCCAGCATTTT CASSSQGNSNQPQHF
TRBJ2-5 TRBV7-3 15 - TRBD2 TGTGCCAGCAGCTTAATCGGGGGGGTCGGAGAGACCCAGTACTTC CASSLIGGVGETQYF
TRBJ1-1 TRBV28 15 - - TGTGCCAGCAGTCCCAGTAAACAGGGCGGGGGTGAAGCTTTCTTT CASSPSKQGGGEAFF
TRBJ1-1 TRBV9 13 - TRBD1 TGTGCCAGCCGAGGACAGGGAGAATCTGAAGCTTTCTTT CASRGQGESEAFF
TRBJ1-2 TRBV12-3/TRBV12-4 13 - - TGTGCCAGCAGCAAGACAGAGATCTATGGCTACACCTTC CASSKTEIYGYTF
TRBJ2-2 TRBV6-2/TRBV6-3 16 few TRBD2 TGTGCCAGCAGTTACCGAGCGGGAGTGGTCACCGGGGAGCTGTTTTTT CASSYRAGVVTGELFF
TRBJ2-5 TRBV6-5 13 - TRBD2 TGTGCCAGCCGGGTCGGGGGGAAAGAGACCCAGTACTTC CASRVGGKETQYF
TRBJ2-1 TRBV13 13 - - TGTGCCAGCAGCTTGCCGGGATTGGTTGAGCAGTTCTTC CASSLPGLVEQFF
TRBJ2-1 TRBV27 14 - TRBD2 TGTGCCAGCGGTACGGGGGGTCCCTACAATGAGCAGTTCTTC CASGTGGPYNEQFF
TRBJ2-5 TRBV4-3 13 - - TGCGCCAGCAGCCGGGTGGTGCGGGGGACCCAGTACTTC CASSRVVRGTQYF
TRBJ2-5 TRBV5-1 15 - TRBD1 TGCGCCAGCAGCTCCGGGACAGGGATTGCAGAGACCCAGTACTTC CASSSGTGIAETQYF
TRBJ1-6 TRBV7-2 16 many - TGTGCCAGCAGCTTAGTAACCTACTCCTATAATTCACCCCTCCACTTT CASSLVTYSYNSPLHF
TRBJ2-4 TRBV4-3 13 few - TGCGCCAGCAGCCAAGAGGGATGGGGCCTGCAGTACTTC CASSQEGWGLQYF
TRBJ2-5 TRBV11-3 13 - - TGTGCCAGCACCCCCGGTTCAGGAGAGACCCAGTACTTC CASTPGSGETQYF
TRBJ1-5 TRBV9 16 - - TGTGCCAGCAGCGTAGGGGTTAGCCCTAGCAATCAGCCCCAGCATTTT CASSVGVSPSNQPQHF
TRBJ1-6 TRBV6-2/TRBV6-3 15 - - TGTGCCAGCAGTCGCTCCGGACTAGGGAGTTCACCCCTCCACTTT CASSRSGLGSSPLHF
TRBJ1-6 TRBV7-2 16 - - TGTGCCAGCAGCTCTTACAGGGTTTCTTATAATTCACCCCTCCACTTT CASSSYRVSYNSPLHF
TRBJ1-1 TRBV7-9 14 - - TGTGCCAGCAGCGAAAACGCGGGGGCCACTGAAGCTTTCTTT CASSENAGATEAFF
TRBJ2-2 TRBV24-1 15 - - TGTGCCACCAGTGATTGGCAGGGAAGCACCGGGGAGCTGTTTTTT CATSDWQGSTGELFF
TRBJ2-1 TRBV5-1 12 - TRBD1 TGCGCCAGCAGCTTACAGGGGACTGAGCAGTTCTTC CASSLQGTEQFF
TRBJ2-7 TRBV6-2/TRBV6-3 17 - - TGTGCCAGCAGTCCCCCCAGACAGGTAACAGGTACCTACGAGCAGTACTTC CASSPPRQVTGTYEQYF
TRBJ2-3 TRBV4-3 17 - - TGCGCCAGCAGCCAAGAGTTTGAGGGCCCGCACCCAGATACGCAGTATTTT CASSQEFEGPHPDTQYF
TRBJ2-7 TRBV6-6 13 - - TGTGCCAGCAGTACGCCTACAGACTACGAGCAGTACTTC CASSTPTDYEQYF
TRBJ2-3 TRBV4-2 17 - TRBD2 TGTGCCAGCAGCCATGCAGCAGGACTAGCAGAAGCAGATACGCAGTATTTT CASSHAAGLAEADTQYF
TRBJ2-3 TRBV7-2 17 - - TGTGCCAGCAGCTTATTTCCTGGCGGAAGAGGCGTAGATACGCAGTATTTT CASSLFPGGRGVDTQYF
TRBJ2-1 TRBV7-6 16 - TRBD2 TGTGCCAGCAGCTTAGCTGGGCTAGCGGGAGGGAACGAGCAGTTCTTC CASSLAGLAGGNEQFF
TRBJ2-5 TRBV9 17 once TRBD2 TGTGCCAGCAGCGATGGGACTAGCGGGGGGGCCCTGGAGACCCAGTACTTC CASSDGTSGGALETQYF
TRBJ2-6 TRBV6-6 16 - - TGTGCCACAGGTCGCCAGGGACTCTCTGGGGCCAACGTCCTGACTTTC CATGRQGLSGANVLTF
TRBJ2-5 TRBV11-3 15 - - TGTGCCAGCAGCTTAGCGGGATATCACCAAGAGACCCAGTACTTC CASSLAGYHQETQYF
TRBJ2-7 TRBV5-8 13 - - TGTGCCAGCAGCCCCCGGGACAATTTGCCGCAGTACTTC CASSPRDNLPQYF
TRBJ1-2 TRBV28 14 - - TGTGCCAGCAGTTTATTAGGGAGGGGCGATGGCTACACCTTC CASSLLGRGDGYTF
TRBJ1-2 TRBV24-1 14 - - TGTGCCACCAGTGCGGCGGGAGGGGACTATGGCTACACCTTC CATSAAGGDYGYTF
TRBJ2-1 TRBV2 15 - TRBD1 TGTGCCAGCAGTGAAGCCCTAACAGGGGCAAATGAGCAGTTCTTC CASSEALTGANEQFF
TRBJ1-2 TRBV27 13 - - TGTGCCAGCAGTTTGGGGGGACTTTATGGCTACACCTTC CASSLGGLYGYTF
TRBJ2-2 TRBV27 16 - TRBD2 TGTGCCAGCAGTTGGAAACCTGGGACTAGGACCGGGGAGCTGTTTTTT CASSWKPGTRTGELFF
TRBJ2-7 TRBV19 17 - TRBD1 TGTGCCAGTGAGGGTAGTTCACCCGGGACAGGGATGAGGGAGCAGTACTTC CASEGSSPGTGMREQYF
TRBJ1-6 TRBV3-1/TRBV3-2 14 - TRBD1 TGTGCCAGCAGCCACGGACAGGCTAATTCACCCCTCCACTTT CASSHGQANSPLHF
TRBJ2-1 TRBV7-8 13 - TRBD2 TGTGCCAGCACCCAGGGCGGGAGGGATGAGCAGTTCTTC CASTQGGRDEQFF
TRBJ1-6 TRBV6-6 15 few TRBD1 TGTGCCAGCAGGCAAAAACAGGGGGCGCCTTCACCCCTCCACTTT CASRQKQGAPSPLHF
TRBJ1-5 TRBV29-1 13 - TRBD1 TGCAGCGTTGAAACAGGGGTTAATCAGCCCCAGCATTTT CSVETGVNQPQHF
TRBJ1-2 TRBV24-1 15 - TRBD1 TGTGCCACCAGTGACCCGGGACAGAAGGACTATGGCTACACCTTC CATSDPGQKDYGYTF
TRBJ2-1 TRBV5-1 16 - TRBD2 TGCGCCTCAGCAGATTCCGGGGGGGCCTTCTACAATGAGCAGTTCTTC CASADSGGAFYNEQFF
TRBJ2-7 TRBV6-5 15 - TRBD1 TGTGCCAGCAGCCGTACAGGGGGCGCCCCTATTGAGCAGTACTTC CASSRTGGAPIEQYF
TRBJ2-3 TRBV24-1 15 - TRBD1 TGTGCCACCAGTTTGACAGGGGACTTCACAGATACGCAGTATTTT CATSLTGDFTDTQYF
TRBJ1-1 TRBV5-1 15 - TRBD1 TGCGCCAGCAGCTTGACCGGACAGGGGACTACTGAAGCTTTCTTT CASSLTGQGTTEAFF
TRBJ2-3 TRBV27 17 - TRBD1 TGTGCCAGCAGTTTGCCGACAGGGTCGATTAGCACAGATACGCAGTATTTT CASSLPTGSISTDTQYF
TRBJ1-2 TRBV27 14 - - TGTGCCAGCAGTTCCCTAGGGGGATTCTATGGCTACACCTTC CASSSLGGFYGYTF
TRBJ1-1 TRBV19 15 - TRBD1 TGTGCCAGTAGTCTACGGACAGGGGTGGGCACTGAAGCTTTCTTT CASSLRTGVGTEAFF
TRBJ2-1 TRBV24-1 17 - - TGTGCCACCAGTGATTGGGGTGGGGGGACCGCTAGCAATGAGCAGTTCTTC CATSDWGGGTASNEQFF